This T cell receptor beta chain appears in the sequencing data of a study of shared clonotypes between healthy human individuals. Overall study results and limits: Across subsets, estimated richness was generally greater for naive than for memory populations.

A deep-level run was used for the assay. Original processing methods: Junction-only sequences without quality scores came from ImmunoSEQ, so filtering differed. The protocol was immunoSEQ multiplex PCR, while the TCRdb copy is restricted to in-frame clones and leaves out a portion. The V and J calls and clone size come from that table; D and trimming were worked out from the DNA. The repertoire holds under 200,000 clones, with approximately 92% as singletons. The CDR3 is 13 amino acids. The V end lost 0 bases, the J end lost 5 bases, and 8 bases lay between the germline ends. From germline, CDR1 is SGHRS and CDR2 YFSETQ. For this clone: Its target is not known.

This receptor was identified in a woman in her twenties or thirties in good health. The rearrangement joins TRBV5-1 to TRBJ1-2; D remains unclear. Material for sequencing was naive CD4+ T cells sorted from blood. Subset described: CD45RA+ positively selected. The CDR3 sequence is CASSLDSQYGYTF. The CDR3 region has the DNA TGCGCCAGCAGCTTGGACAGCCAATATGGCTACACCTTC.